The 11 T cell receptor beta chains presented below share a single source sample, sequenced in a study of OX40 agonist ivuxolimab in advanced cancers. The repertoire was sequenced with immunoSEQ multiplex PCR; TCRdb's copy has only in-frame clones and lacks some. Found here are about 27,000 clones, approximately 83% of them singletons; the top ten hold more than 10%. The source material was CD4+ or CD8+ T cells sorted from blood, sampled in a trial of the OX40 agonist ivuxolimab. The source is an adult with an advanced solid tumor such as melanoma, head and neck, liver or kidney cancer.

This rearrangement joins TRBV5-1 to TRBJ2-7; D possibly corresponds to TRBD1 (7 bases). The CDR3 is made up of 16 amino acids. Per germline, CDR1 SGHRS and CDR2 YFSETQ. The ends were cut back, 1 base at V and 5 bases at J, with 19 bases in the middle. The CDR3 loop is CASSLTLSGGLNEQYF. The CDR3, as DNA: TGCGCCAGCAGCTTGACCCTGTCAGGGGGACTTAACGAGCAGTACTTC.

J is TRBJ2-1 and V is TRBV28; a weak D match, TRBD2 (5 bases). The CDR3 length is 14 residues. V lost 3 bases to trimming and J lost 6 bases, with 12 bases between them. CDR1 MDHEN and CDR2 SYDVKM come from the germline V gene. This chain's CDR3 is CASSLEVGPNEQFF. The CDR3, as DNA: TGTGCCAGCAGTTTGGAGGTAGGGCCCAATGAGCAGTTCTTC. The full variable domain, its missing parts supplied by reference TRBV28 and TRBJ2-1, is DVKVTQSSRYLVKRTGEKVFLECVQDMDHENMFWYRQDPGLGLRLIYFSYDVKMKEKGDIPEGYSVSREKKERFSLILESASTNQTSMYLCASSLEVGPNEQFFGPGTRLTVL.

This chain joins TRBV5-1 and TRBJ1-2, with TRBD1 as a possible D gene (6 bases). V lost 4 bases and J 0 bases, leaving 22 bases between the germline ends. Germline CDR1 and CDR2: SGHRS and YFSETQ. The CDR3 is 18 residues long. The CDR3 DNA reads TGCGCCAGCAGCGAGGGGGACGGATACCCCACAACTAACTATGGCTACACCTTC. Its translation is CASSEGDGYPTTNYGYTF.

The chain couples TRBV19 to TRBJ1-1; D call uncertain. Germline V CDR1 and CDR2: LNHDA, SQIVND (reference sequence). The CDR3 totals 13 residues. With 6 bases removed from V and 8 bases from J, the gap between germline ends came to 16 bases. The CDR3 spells CASRWFGRTEAFF. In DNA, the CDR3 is TGTGCCAGTAGATGGTTTGGTCGGACCGAAGCTTTCTTT.

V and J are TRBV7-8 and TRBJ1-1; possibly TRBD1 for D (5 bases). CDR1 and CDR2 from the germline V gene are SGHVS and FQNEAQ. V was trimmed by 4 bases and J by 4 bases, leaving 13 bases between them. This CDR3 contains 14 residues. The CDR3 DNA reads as TGTGCCAGCAGCTCCGAGACTGGGGGCACTGAAGCTTTCTTT. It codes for CASSSETGGTEAFF.

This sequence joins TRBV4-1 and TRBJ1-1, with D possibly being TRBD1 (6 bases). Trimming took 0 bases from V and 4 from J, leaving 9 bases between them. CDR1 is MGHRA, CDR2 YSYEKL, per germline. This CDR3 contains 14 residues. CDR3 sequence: CASSQEGRGTEAFF. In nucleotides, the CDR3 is TGCGCCAGCAGCCAAGAGGGCAGGGGCACTGAAGCTTTCTTT.

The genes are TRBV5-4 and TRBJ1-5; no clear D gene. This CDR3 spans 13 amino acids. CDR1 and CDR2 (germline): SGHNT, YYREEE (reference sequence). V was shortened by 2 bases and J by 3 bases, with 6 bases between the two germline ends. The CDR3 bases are TGTGCCAGCAGCTTAGGAGCCAATCAGCCCCAGCATTTT. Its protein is CASSLGANQPQHF.

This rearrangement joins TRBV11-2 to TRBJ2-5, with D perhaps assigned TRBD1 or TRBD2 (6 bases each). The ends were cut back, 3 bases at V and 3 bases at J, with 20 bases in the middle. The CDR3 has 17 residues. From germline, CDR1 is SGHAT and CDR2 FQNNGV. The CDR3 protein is CASSLGLGATGEETQYF. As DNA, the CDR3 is TGTGCCAGCAGCTTGGGCCTGGGGGCGACGGGGGAAGAGACCCAGTACTTC.

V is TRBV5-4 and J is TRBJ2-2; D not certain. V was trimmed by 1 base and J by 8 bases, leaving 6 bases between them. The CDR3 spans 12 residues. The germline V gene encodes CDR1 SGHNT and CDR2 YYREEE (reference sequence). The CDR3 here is CASSLLIGELFF. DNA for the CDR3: TGTGCCAGCAGCTTGCTTATTGGGGAGCTGTTTTTT.

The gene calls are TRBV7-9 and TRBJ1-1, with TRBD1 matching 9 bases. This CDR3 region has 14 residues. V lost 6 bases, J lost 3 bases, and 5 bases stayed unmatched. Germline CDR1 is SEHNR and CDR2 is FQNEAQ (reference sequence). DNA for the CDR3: TGTGCCAGCAGGACAGGGGGGGAGGACACTGAAGCTTTCTTT. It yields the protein CASRTGGEDTEAFF. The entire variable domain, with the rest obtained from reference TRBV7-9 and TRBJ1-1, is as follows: DTGVSQNPRHKITKRGQNVTFRCDPISEHNRLYWYRQTLGQGPEFLTYFQNEAQLEKSRLLSDRFSAERPKGSFSTLEIQRTEQGDSAMYLCASRTGGEDTEAFFGQGTRLTVV.

The CDR3 DNA reads TGTGCCAGCAGCTTGGACCAAGCCCCTGGAAACACCATATATTTT. Translated: CASSLDQAPGNTIYF. The chain is built from TRBV5-4 and TRBJ1-3; D remains ambiguous. The CDR3 is 15 residues long. V lost 0 bases and J lost 2, with 9 bases in between. From germline, CDR1 is SGHNT and CDR2 YYREEE (reference sequence).